The 20 T cell receptor beta chains presented below share a single source sample, sequenced in a study of shared clonotypes between healthy human individuals. Produced via immunoSEQ multiplex PCR; TCRdb's table is partial and in-frame only. The data contain approximately 500,000 clones, less than 96% of them singletons. Material for sequencing was naive CD4+ T cells sorted from blood. Subset reported: CD45RA+ positively selected. These receptors were obtained from a woman in her twenties or thirties in good health.

The gene calls are TRBV6-5 and TRBJ1-2; weak D call: TRBD1 (5 bases). V was pared by 5 bases and J by 5 bases, with 18 bases between. Germline loops: CDR1 MNHEY, CDR2 SVGAGI. The CDR3 sequence is 15 residues long. The CDR3 sequence is CASSRARDRRYGYTF. Here the CDR3 DNA reads TGTGCCAGCAGTAGGGCCCGAGACAGAAGATATGGCTACACCTTC.

The rearrangement links TRBV18 to TRBJ2-1, with a possible D match to TRBD2 (5 bases). The CDR3 is made up of 15 amino acids. The ends were cut back, 2 bases at V and 4 bases at J, with 12 bases in the middle. Germline lookup yields CDR1 KGHSH and CDR2 LQKENI. CDR3 sequence: CASSPGEKRYNEQFF. The CDR3 DNA reads as TGTGCCAGCTCACCAGGGGAGAAAAGGTACAATGAGCAGTTCTTC. Full variable domain (missing parts from reference TRBV18 and TRBJ2-1): NAGVMQNPRHLVRRRGQEARLRCSPMKGHSHVYWYRQLPEEGLKFMVYLQKENIIDESGMPKERFSAEFPKEGPSILRIQQVVRGDSAAYFCASSPGEKRYNEQFFGPGTRLTVL.

The rearrangement joins TRBV7-9 to TRBJ2-7; D call uncertain. Germline CDR1 reads SEHNR; CDR2 reads FQNEAQ (reference sequence). Trimming shortened V by 4 bases and J by 3 bases, and 13 bases separated the two germline ends. This CDR3 is built from 14 residues. The DNA for the CDR3 is TGTGCCAGCAGCTCTACACGGAACCGCTACGAGCAGTACTTC. Translation: CASSSTRNRYEQYF.

This chain uses TRBV11-1 with TRBJ2-7, with no clear D. V was clipped by 5 bases and J by 1 base, with 9 bases between them. From germline, CDR1 is SGHAT and CDR2 FQDESV (reference sequence). The CDR3 is made up of 13 amino acids. The CDR3 region is CASSPITSYEQYF. For the CDR3, the DNA is TGTGCCAGCAGCCCCATCACTTCCTACGAGCAGTACTTC.

This rearrangement joins TRBV18 to TRBJ1-2; TRBD1 might be the D (6 bases). The CDR3 has 16 residues. Between the trimmed V and J ends, which lost 3 bases and 3 bases, there was a span of 17 bases. Germline V lookup: CDR1 KGHSH, CDR2 LQKENI. CDR3 protein: CASSPLVGGQDYGYTF. DNA of the CDR3: TGTGCCAGCTCACCTCTTGTGGGGGGCCAAGACTATGGCTACACCTTC. Full variable domain (rest looked up from reference TRBV18 and TRBJ1-2): NAGVMQNPRHLVRRRGQEARLRCSPMKGHSHVYWYRQLPEEGLKFMVYLQKENIIDESGMPKERFSAEFPKEGPSILRIQQVVRGDSAAYFCASSPLVGGQDYGYTFGSGTRLTVV.

The chain combines TRBV28 with TRBJ2-3; the match to TRBD2 covers 13 bases. CDR1 and CDR2 from the germline V gene are MDHEN and SYDVKM. V gave up 5 bases and J gave up 4 bases; unmatched junction bases: 9. The CDR3 length is 17 residues. The CDR3 DNA reads TGTGCCAGCAGTCCGGGACTAGCGGGGCGCGGCCCAGATACGCAGTATTTT. This encodes CASSPGLAGRGPDTQYF.

V usage is TRBV6-5 and J usage is TRBJ1-1; D ambiguous. CDR3 length: 14 amino acids. V was trimmed by 9 bases and J by 3 bases, leaving 17 bases between them. From germline, CDR1 is MNHEY and CDR2 SVGAGI. CDR3 sequence: CASSPGDTHTEAFF. In DNA form, the CDR3 reads TGTGCCAGTAGCCCTGGCGACACTCACACTGAAGCTTTCTTT.

The chain combines TRBV2 with TRBJ2-7, with unresolved D. V was pared by 10 bases and J by 3 bases, with 19 bases between. Germline loops: CDR1 SNHLY, CDR2 FYNNEI. The CDR3 is 14 amino acids. CDR3 nucleotides: TGTGCCATATTAGACACCGCAGGTAGCTACGAGCAGTACTTC. This encodes CAILDTAGSYEQYF.

The chain joins TRBV28 to TRBJ2-5; 9 positions match TRBD2. Germline CDR1 MDHEN, CDR2 SYDVKM. There are 16 residues in the CDR3. The V segment lost 3 bases and the J segment 1 base; nucleotides outside the gene matches: 6. CDR3 loop: CASSFGASGVQETQYF. For the CDR3, the DNA is TGTGCCAGCAGTTTTGGGGCTAGCGGGGTCCAAGAGACCCAGTACTTC. Full variable domain (remainder filled in from reference TRBV28 and TRBJ2-5): DVKVTQSSRYLVKRTGEKVFLECVQDMDHENMFWYRQDPGLGLRLIYFSYDVKMKEKGDIPEGYSVSREKKERFSLILESASTNQTSMYLCASSFGASGVQETQYFGPGTRLLVL.

V is TRBV19 and J is TRBJ2-5, with 10 bases matching TRBD1. With V trimmed by 4 bases and J by 7 bases, 15 bases remained unmatched. This CDR3 has 17 amino acids. Germline CDR1 is LNHDA and CDR2 is SQIVND (reference sequence). The CDR3 sequence: CASSKGTGVFGSGTQYF. In DNA, the CDR3 is TGTGCCAGTAGTAAAGGGACAGGGGTCTTCGGGTCTGGGACCCAGTACTTC. Full variable domain (rest looked up from reference TRBV19 and TRBJ2-5): DGGITQSPKYLFRKEGQNVTLSCEQNLNHDAMYWYRQDPGQGLRLIYYSQIVNDFQKGDIAEGYSVSREKKESFPLTVTSAQKNPTAFYLCASSKGTGVFGSGTQYFGPGTRLLVL.

This clone was seen only once. The chain employs TRBV28 and TRBJ2-7; D possibly corresponds to TRBD2 (7 bases). This CDR3 has 15 residues. CDR1 is MDHEN, CDR2 SYDVKM, per germline. Trimming removed 4 bases at V and 4 bases at J, with 17 bases between. For the CDR3, the DNA is TGTGCCAGCAGTTCTTCAGGGGAGGGTTCGTACGAGCAGTACTTC. Amino acid sequence: CASSSSGEGSYEQYF.

The count of this clone is one. Other nucleotide sequences in the sample specify the same CDR3. This chain uses TRBV28 with TRBJ1-1, with D possibly TRBD1 on 6 matching bases. The CDR3 is 14 residues long. Trimming stripped 5 bases from V and 0 bases from J, with 10 bases between. Germline loops: CDR1 MDHEN, CDR2 SYDVKM. CDR3 coding DNA: TGTGCCAGCAGTCGAGGACAGCTGAACACTGAAGCTTTCTTT. Translated, it gives CASSRGQLNTEAFF.

This clone was recorded a few times. The rearrangement uses TRBV19 and TRBJ1-5; TRBD1 aligns across 9 bases. The V gene's germline CDR1 is LNHDA and CDR2 SQIVND (reference sequence). V shed 5 bases and J 5 bases; nucleotides not matched to a gene: 4. CDR3 length: 14 amino acids. The CDR3 reads CASSPTGGHQPQHF. Here the CDR3 DNA reads TGTGCCAGTAGTCCGACAGGGGGTCATCAGCCCCAGCATTTT.

The chain employs TRBV7-6 and TRBJ2-7; D call uncertain. The germline V gene encodes CDR1 SGHVS and CDR2 FNYEAQ. V dropped 1 base and J dropped 0 bases, with 4 bases sitting between them. The CDR3 length is 13 residues. The CDR3 reads CASSLDPSYEQYF. CDR3 bases: TGTGCCAGCAGCTTAGATCCCTCCTACGAGCAGTACTTC. The whole variable domain, remainder taken from reference TRBV7-6 and TRBJ2-7, is GAGVSQSPRYKVTKRGQDVALRCDPISGHVSLYWYRQALGQGPEFLTYFNYEAQQDKSGLPNDRFSAERPEGSISTLTIQRTEQRDSAMYRCASSLDPSYEQYFGPGTRLTVT.

The CDR3 spells CASSPQENTGELFF. DNA for the CDR3: TGTGCCAGCAGTCCCCAGGAGAACACCGGGGAGCTGTTTTTT. This sequence joins TRBV6-4 and TRBJ2-2; the D is unclear. This CDR3 has 14 amino acids. V dropped 5 bases and J dropped 1 base, with 8 bases sitting between them. The V gene's germline CDR1 is MRHNA and CDR2 SNTAGT.

V and J are TRBV27 and TRBJ2-1, with D maybe TRBD1 (5 bases). Germline CDR1 MNHEY, CDR2 SMNVEV (reference sequence). The ends were cut back, 0 bases at V and 8 bases at J, with 14 bases in the middle. The CDR3 is 15 amino acids. The DNA of the CDR3 is TGTGCCAGCAGTTTATCCCGGCAGGGCCTACATGAGCAGTTCTTC. The encoded protein is CASSLSRQGLHEQFF.

The chain links TRBV10-3 to TRBJ1-4; 7 nucleotides agree with TRBD1. V shed 3 bases, J shed 4 bases, and the junction held 5 bases outside the gene matches. The germline V gene encodes CDR1 ENHRY and CDR2 SYGVKD. The CDR3 extends over 15 amino acids. CDR3 bases: TGTGCCATCAGTGAAACAGGGGCCGATAATGAAAAACTGTTTTTT. Encoded protein: CAISETGADNEKLFF.

The rearrangement uses TRBV2 and TRBJ2-7; 13 bases match TRBD2. Trimming took 6 bases from V and 1 from J; bases not matched to a gene: 12. Germline values: CDR1 SNHLY, CDR2 FYNNEI. The CDR3 is 18 amino acids. CDR3: CASRPLAGGTLGSYEQYF. CDR3 coding DNA: TGTGCCAGCAGGCCACTAGCGGGAGGGACTCTCGGTTCCTACGAGCAGTACTTC.

The V gene is TRBV5-1, the J gene TRBJ2-7; maybe TRBD2 (6 bases). Germline CDR1 and CDR2: SGHRS and YFSETQ. The CDR3 sequence is 15 residues long. Between the trimmed V and J ends, which lost 0 bases and 7 bases, there was a span of 17 bases. The CDR3 DNA reads TGCGCCAGCAGCTTGGCCGGGACGGGAGTACGGGAGCAGTACTTC. Translated, it gives CASSLAGTGVREQYF.

The V and J genes are TRBV7-2 and TRBJ1-5, with TRBD1 matching 9 bases. CDR1 SGHTA and CDR2 FQGNSA come from the germline V gene. This CDR3 is 19 amino acids long. V dropped 5 bases and J dropped 1; count of bases not matched to a gene: 15. CDR3: CASSPTGTGKRGSNQPQHF. The CDR3 DNA reads TGTGCCAGCAGCCCAACCGGGACAGGGAAAAGAGGAAGCAATCAGCCCCAGCATTTT.